The entry below describes one TCR beta chain. This clone's antigen is unknown. Nothing much larger sits one base from this clone, and base qualities are not available. The data were taken from a study of blood T cell repertoires in COVID-19 (dated by TCRdb to about 2020). With respect to the entire study: Samples covering the acute and convalescent phases of COVID-19 were provided by collaborators in the United States, Italy and Spain. The material from the prospective study consisted of cDNA or gDNA derived from T cells, B-cell-depleted T cells, or PBMCs. The dataset comprised deeply sampled blood TCRbeta repertoires from subjects exposed to, actively infected with, or recovered from COVID-19. The repertoires were made available in a free public database intended to serve as a resource for research on the immune response to SARS-CoV-2. Samples came from the ongoing ImmuneRACE study (first 160 participants) plus 1,254 subjects from 6 global collaborators. The sample metadata nearly always contained a de-identified subject ID, COVID-19 status, age in years and sex. Where available, HLA class I and class II types were taken from metadata supplied by the sample provider and were not determined by assay-based typing. Points the paper makes about the study in general: How much clinical and demographic metadata was included differed by source and by participant, and the metadata was provided uncurated.

Here V drops 2 bases and J drops 1 base, and the junction holds 2 bases not matched to any gene. Taken from cysteine to phenylalanine, the CDR3 has 15 residues. CDR3 DNA only is kept here, 45 bases in frame from base 1. Looking up the germline V gene (reference sequence) yields CDR1 SGHNT and CDR2 YYREEE. The collaborating institutions used their own protocols to collect whole blood in K2EDTA tubes. For TCRbeta analysis, collaborator samples were shipped as frozen whole blood, as isolated PBMCs, or as DNA extracted from either sample type. TCRbeta CDR3 regions were amplified from genomic DNA by means of the immunoSEQ Assay, a bias-controlled multiplex PCR. The authors processed their data as follows. The number of nucleated cells in each sample was estimated by amplification of reference gene primers within the assay. Sequence reads were collapsed and filtered to measure the absolute abundance of every unique TCRbeta CDR3 rearrangement. Productive Simpson clonality was computed per sample as the square root of Simpson's diversity index over productive rearrangements. This is the immuneACCESS table as TCRdb keeps it, with only in-frame sequences that have V and J called. A part of the clones is gone; compared with another copy, unresolved V genes explain less than half, and the rest is unexplained. The V and J calls and clone size are taken from that table; D and trimming were inferred from the DNA. In all, the sample holds about 44,000 clones, and around 92% of those were seen once. In total, the top ten clones hold around 12% of the sample.

The sample was peripheral blood. The source is a human donor in a cohort sampled during active COVID-19. Recombination linked TRBV5-4 to TRBJ1-2; 10 central nucleotides agree with TRBD1. The CDR3 reads as follows: CASSLGTGDNYGYTF. In nucleotides, the sequence is TGTGCCAGCAGCTTAGGGACAGGGGATAACTATGGCTACACCTTC.